These T cell receptor beta chains were read from a single sample in a study of blood T cell repertoires in COVID-19. Measured with immunoSEQ multiplex PCR; TCRdb has only the in-frame clones, and not every one. Found here are approximately 280,000 clones, about 88% of them singletons; the top ten hold more than 1.1%. The sample taken for sequencing was peripheral blood. The source of these receptors is a human donor with COVID-19, enrolled during active disease. The donor label of this sample is uncertain. Both conserved end residues are part of each CDR3. A D gene is named only where the DNA matches it firmly. Only part of the rows carry a size: once, few, many, or a class if the clone is expanded.

>TRBJ1-5|TRBV6-1|NA|NA
CASRPTPGYQPQHF
TGTGCCAGCAGACCTACCCCAGGGTATCAGCCCCAGCATTTT
>TRBJ1-4|TRBV6-5|TRBD1|NA
CASRPTGETGEKLFF
TGTGCCAGCAGACCGACAGGGGAAACGGGGGAAAAACTGTTTTTT
>TRBJ1-3|TRBV5-6|NA|NA
CASTRSMDRDIYF
TGTGCCAGCACCCGGTCTATGGACCGGGACATATATTTT
>TRBJ1-1|TRBV5-6|NA|NA
CASSRRSWNTEAFF
TGTGCCAGCTCTCGGAGATCGTGGAACACTGAAGCTTTCTTT
>TRBJ2-3|TRBV6-4|TRBD2|NA
CASSSGSASDTQYF
TGTGCCAGCAGTAGCGGGAGTGCGTCAGATACGCAGTATTTT
>TRBJ2-2|TRBV6-5|TRBD2|NA
CASRGVGAGAGELFF
TGTGCCAGCAGGGGGGTAGGGGCGGGAGCCGGGGAGCTGTTTTTT
>TRBJ1-2|TRBV7-2|TRBD1|few
CASSFTRGGTASNYGYTF
TGTGCCAGCAGCTTCACGCGAGGGGGGACAGCGTCTAACTATGGCTACACCTTC
>TRBJ1-6|TRBV2|NA|NA
CASSELGQGFGSPLHF
TGTGCCAGCAGTGAACTGGGGCAGGGGTTTGGATCACCCCTCCACTTT
>TRBJ2-7|TRBV5-6|TRBD2|NA
CASTLPGLAAPGQSYEQYF
TGTGCCAGCACCCTACCGGGACTAGCGGCCCCAGGGCAGTCCTACGAGCAGTACTTC
>TRBJ1-4|TRBV5-1|TRBD1|NA
CASSQDRVATNEKLFF
TGCGCCAGCAGCCAGGACAGGGTCGCCACTAATGAAAAACTGTTTTTT
>TRBJ2-7|TRBV29-1|TRBD1|NA
CSVETQGTNSYEQYF
TGCAGCGTTGAGACACAGGGGACCAACTCCTACGAGCAGTACTTC
>TRBJ1-2|TRBV3-1/TRBV3-2|TRBD1|NA
CASSPTQGGRYGYTF
TGTGCCAGCAGCCCCACTCAGGGGGGTCGGTATGGCTACACCTTC
>TRBJ2-7|TRBV6-7|TRBD1|NA
CASRRDRDHEQYF
TGTGCCAGCCGTAGGGACAGGGACCACGAGCAGTACTTC
>TRBJ2-7|TRBV18|TRBD2|NA
CASSQGGGSYEQYF
TGTGCCAGCTCACAAGGCGGGGGATCCTACGAGCAGTACTTC
>TRBJ1-2|TRBV28|TRBD1|once
CASTTGTAYGYTF
TGTGCCAGCACCACCGGGACAGCCTATGGCTACACCTTC
>TRBJ1-1|TRBV5-1|TRBD1|NA
CASSPQTGETEAFF
TGCGCCAGCAGCCCCCAGACAGGGGAGACTGAAGCTTTCTTT
>TRBJ2-3|TRBV3-1/TRBV3-2|NA|once
CASSQGRSSTDTQYF
TGTGCCAGCAGCCAAGGCCGGAGTAGCACAGATACGCAGTATTTT
>TRBJ2-1|TRBV5-1|NA|NA
CASSLSSLSSYNEQFF
TGCGCCAGCAGCTTGTCATCTCTAAGCTCCTACAATGAGCAGTTCTTC